This T cell receptor (beta chain) was recorded in a study of shared clonotypes between healthy human individuals. About the study: The study used three CD4 naive, three CD4 memory, two CD8 naive and one CD8 memory plate per donor. Findings of the study overall: The sharing of 4% to 5.5% of naive CD4 clonotypes was seen across a handful of donors.

Naive CD8 cells were CD45RO-negative, positively selected for CCR7, excluding terminally differentiated effector memory CD45RA+ cells. Profiled with immunoSEQ multiplex PCR; TCRdb holds only in-frame clones, not every one. The sample consists of roughly 2.1 million clones, 90% to 95% of them appearing once. About this clone: The antigen is not known.

Material: naive CD8+ T cells from PBMCs. The origin of this receptor is a man aged 18 to 29 in good health. Some clones in this sample may be carry-over from other donors' samples.

This chain's CDR3 is CASSLPPGSGRIDTQYF. CDR3 DNA: TGTGCCAGCAGCTTACCCCCCGGAAGCGGGAGAATAGATACGCAGTATTTT. This chain connects TRBV7-9 to TRBJ2-3; 8 bases are a match to TRBD2. Looked up from germline, CDR1 is SEHNR and CDR2 is FQNEAQ (reference sequence). The CDR3 runs 17 residues. The ends lost 2 bases at V and 5 bases at J; junction bases unmatched: 12.